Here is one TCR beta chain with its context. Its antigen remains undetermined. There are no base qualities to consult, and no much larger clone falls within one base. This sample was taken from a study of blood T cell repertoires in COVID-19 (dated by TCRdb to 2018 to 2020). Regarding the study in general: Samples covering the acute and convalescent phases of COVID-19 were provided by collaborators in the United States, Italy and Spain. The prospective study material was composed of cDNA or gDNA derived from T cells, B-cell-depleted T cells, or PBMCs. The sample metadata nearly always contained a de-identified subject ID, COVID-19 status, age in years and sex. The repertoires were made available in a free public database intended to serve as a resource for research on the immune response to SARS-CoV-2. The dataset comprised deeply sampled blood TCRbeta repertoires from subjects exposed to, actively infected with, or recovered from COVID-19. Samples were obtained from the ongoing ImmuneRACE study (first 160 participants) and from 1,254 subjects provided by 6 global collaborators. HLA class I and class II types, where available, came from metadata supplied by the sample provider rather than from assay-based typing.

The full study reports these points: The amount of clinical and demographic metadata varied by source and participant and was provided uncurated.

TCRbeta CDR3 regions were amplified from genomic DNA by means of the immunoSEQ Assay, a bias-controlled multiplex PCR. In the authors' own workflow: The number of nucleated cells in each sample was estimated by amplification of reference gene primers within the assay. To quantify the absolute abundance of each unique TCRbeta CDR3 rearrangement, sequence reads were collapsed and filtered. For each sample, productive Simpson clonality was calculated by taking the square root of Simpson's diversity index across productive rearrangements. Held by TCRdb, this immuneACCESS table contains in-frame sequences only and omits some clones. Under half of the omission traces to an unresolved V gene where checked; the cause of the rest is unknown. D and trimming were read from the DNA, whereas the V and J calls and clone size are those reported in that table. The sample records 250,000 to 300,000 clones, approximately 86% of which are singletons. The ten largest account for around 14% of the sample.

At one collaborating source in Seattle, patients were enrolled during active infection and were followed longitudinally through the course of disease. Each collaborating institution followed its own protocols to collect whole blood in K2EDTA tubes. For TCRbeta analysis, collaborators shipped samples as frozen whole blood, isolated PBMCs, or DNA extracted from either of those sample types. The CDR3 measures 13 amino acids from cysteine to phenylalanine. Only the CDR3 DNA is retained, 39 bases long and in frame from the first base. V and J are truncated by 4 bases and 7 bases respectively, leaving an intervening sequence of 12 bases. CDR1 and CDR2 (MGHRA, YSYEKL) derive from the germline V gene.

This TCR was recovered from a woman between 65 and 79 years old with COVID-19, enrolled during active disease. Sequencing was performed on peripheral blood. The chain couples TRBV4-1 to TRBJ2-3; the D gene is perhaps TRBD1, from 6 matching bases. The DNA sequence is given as TGCGCCAGCAGCCCAGGGGATACAAATACGCAGTATTTT. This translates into CASSPGDTNTQYF.